One and the same sample provided the 18 T cell receptor beta chains below, sequenced in a study of beta chain features in type 1 diabetes. TCRB transcripts that were expressed got sequenced, as all of the isolated RNA had been reverse transcribed. The table came from immunoSEQ multiplex PCR; TCRdb's copy has only in-frame clones and leaves some out. The sample shows 620,000 or so clones, around 16% of them seen only once. The specimen was naive CD4+ T cells from blood. The origin of the receptors is a man between 18 and 35 years old in good health.

The chain carries TRBV6-1 and TRBJ1-4; TRBD1 matches at 9 bases. The CDR3 sequence is 15 residues long. With 4 bases clipped from V and 7 bases from J, the junction kept 7 bases outside the gene matches. The germline V gene has CDR1 MNHNS and CDR2 SASEGT. CDR3 region: CASSGNRGRGEKLFF. The CDR3, as DNA: TGTGCCAGCAGTGGAAACAGGGGGCGAGGTGAAAAACTGTTTTTT.

This clone was detected only a few times. V gene TRBV7-2 combines with J gene TRBJ1-1, with D possibly matching TRBD1 (5 bases). The CDR3 totals 13 residues. The V gene lost 6 bases and the J gene lost 11 bases, with 19 bases spanning the gap. CDR1 and CDR2 (germline): SGHTA, FQGNSA. In DNA, the CDR3 is TGTGCCAGCAGAAGGGACTACCAGCGGTCGGCTTTCTTT. It yields the protein CASRRDYQRSAFF.

This clone was observed a handful of times. The chain joins TRBV5-1 to TRBJ1-1; D remains ambiguous. The V end was cut by 5 bases, the J end by 0 bases, with 11 bases between. CDR1 SGHRS and CDR2 YFSETQ come from the germline V gene. This CDR3 region has 14 residues. The CDR3 coding sequence is TGCGCCAGCAGGGGCTCTGGGATGAACACTGAAGCTTTCTTT. Amino acid sequence: CASRGSGMNTEAFF.

V and J are TRBV9 and TRBJ2-7; 9 nucleotides match TRBD2. This CDR3 is built from 15 residues. Trimming removed 2 bases from V and 0 bases from J; junction bases left unmatched: 3. Per the germline V gene, CDR1 is SGDLS and CDR2 is YYNGEE. The CDR3 bases are TGTGCCAGCAGCGTCGGGACTAGCAACTCCTACGAGCAGTACTTC. Residues: CASSVGTSNSYEQYF.

This clone turned up a few times. The chain employs TRBV6-6 and TRBJ2-7; a possible D gene is TRBD1 (6 bases). Trimming pared 6 bases from V and 2 bases from J, leaving 17 bases between. Germline CDR1 MNHNY, CDR2 SVGAGI (reference sequence). CDR3 size: 15 residues. The CDR3 here is CASRYQGTVTYEQYF. The CDR3 region has the DNA TGTGCCAGCAGATACCAGGGGACGGTAACCTACGAGCAGTACTTC.

The CDR3 protein is CASSRVWTGGFYEQYF. CDR3 DNA sequence: TGCGCCAGCAGCCGGGTCTGGACAGGGGGCTTCTACGAGCAGTACTTC. The rearrangement links TRBV5-1 to TRBJ2-7; 11 bases agree with TRBD1. The V segment lost 4 bases and the J segment 3 bases; nucleotides outside the gene matches: 9. CDR1 and CDR2 (germline): SGHRS, YFSETQ. This CDR3 region has 16 residues.

The chain couples TRBV19 to TRBJ2-3; D possibly corresponds to TRBD1 (5 bases). The CDR3 runs to 12 residues. Germline assignment: CDR1 LNHDA and CDR2 SQIVND (reference sequence). Trimming took 10 bases from V and 6 from J, leaving 14 bases between them. For the CDR3, the DNA is TGTGCCACCAGATACAGGTTTGATACGCAGTATTTT. Translating it yields CATRYRFDTQYF.

The sample holds a few counts of this clone. This chain uses TRBV27 with TRBJ2-5; 8 bases line up with TRBD2. The germline V gene has CDR1 MNHEY and CDR2 SMNVEV (reference sequence). The CDR3 contains 13 residues. Trimming at V came to 3 bases and at J to 11 bases, leaving 8 bases not matched to a gene. The CDR3 DNA is TGTGCCAGCAGTTTCCCGGGAGGGAGACGGCAGTACTTC. Its protein product is CASSFPGGRRQYF.

The gene calls are TRBV6-6 and TRBJ1-2; 8 nucleotides line up with TRBD1. The V and J ends lost 6 bases and 6 bases, in that order; junction bases with no gene match: 9. There are 14 residues in the CDR3. Germline assignment: CDR1 MNHNY and CDR2 SVGAGI (reference sequence). The CDR3 nucleotides are TGTGCCAGCAGCTTACAGGGGGTGTTACATGGCTACACCTTC. This codes for CASSLQGVLHGYTF.

This clone was counted only a few times. The chain carries TRBV10-3 and TRBJ1-1; D may be TRBD1 (6 bases). This CDR3 is built from 14 residues. The germline gives CDR1 ENHRY, CDR2 SYGVKD. Between the trimmed V and J ends, which lost 4 bases and 0 bases, there was a span of 9 bases. CDR3 amino acids: CAISGQVMNTEAFF. The CDR3 DNA follows: TGTGCCATCAGTGGACAGGTCATGAACACTGAAGCTTTCTTT.

This clone was seen a handful of times. The chain is built from TRBV29-1 and TRBJ1-1; D is unresolved. CDR1 is SQVTM and CDR2 is ANQGSEA in the germline V gene. With 7 bases removed from V and 5 bases from J, the gap between germline ends came to 14 bases. The CDR3 contains 12 residues. The DNA of the CDR3 is TGCAGCGCCGACCTAGAGGGAACTGAAGCTTTCTTT. It encodes CSADLEGTEAFF.

The genes are TRBV15 and TRBJ2-1; TRBD2 matches at 9 bases. CDR3 length equals 16 residues. Germline loops: CDR1 LNHNV, CDR2 YYDKDF (reference sequence). V gave up 5 bases and J gave up 6 bases; unmatched junction bases: 11. CDR3 sequence: CATSGGAGGPGNEQFF. As DNA, the CDR3 is TGTGCCACCAGCGGTGGGGCGGGGGGGCCAGGCAATGAGCAGTTCTTC.

The gene calls are TRBV30 and TRBJ1-6; D gene ambiguous. CDR3 size: 18 residues. Germline V gene lookup returns CDR1 GTSNPN and CDR2 SVGIG (reference sequence). Trimming took 0 bases from V and 7 from J, leaving 22 bases between them. The CDR3 nucleotides are TGTGCCTGGAGTGTATTCAAATCGGCGACCCGAGGCAATTCACCCCTCCACTTT. This sequence encodes CAWSVFKSATRGNSPLHF.

This chain uses TRBV5-1 with TRBJ2-3; no clear D. Germline-derived CDR1 and CDR2 are SGHRS and YFSETQ. This CDR3 has 13 amino acids. V lost 4 bases and J lost 2, with 8 bases in between. The CDR3: CASSPLTTDTQYF. CDR3 in DNA: TGCGCCAGCAGCCCCCTTACCACAGATACGCAGTATTTT.

This clone was counted between two and nine times. V gene TRBV28 combines with J gene TRBJ1-2; D gene ambiguous. V lost 8 bases and J lost 3, with 16 bases in between. The CDR3 contains 14 residues. Germline V gene lookup returns CDR1 MDHEN and CDR2 SYDVKM. The CDR3 coding sequence is TGTGCCAGCGTGACGAACCCGGCGGACTATGGCTACACCTTC. Protein product: CASVTNPADYGYTF.

This clone has just a few counts. The chain has TRBV29-1 and TRBJ1-1; no reliable D call. Trimming took 3 bases from V and 1 from J, leaving 6 bases between them. This CDR3 contains 12 residues. Germline CDR1 reads SQVTM; CDR2 reads ANQGSEA. The CDR3 bases are TGCAGCGTTGAGCAGAGGAACACTGAAGCTTTCTTT. Translation gives CSVEQRNTEAFF.

Only a few counts were recorded for this clone. V and J are TRBV25-1 and TRBJ2-1; 7 bases align to TRBD2. CDR3 length equals 12 residues. Germline loops: CDR1 MGHDK, CDR2 SYGVNS. V shed 6 bases and J 6 bases; nucleotides not matched to a gene: 2. The CDR3, as DNA: TGTGCCAGCAGCGCGGGAGTCAATGAGCAGTTCTTC. Its translation is CASSAGVNEQFF.

This clone was seen only a few times. V usage is TRBV28 and J usage is TRBJ1-2; 8 positions match TRBD1. J gave up 2 bases and V 4 bases, and 0 bases lay outside the gene matches. Germline loops: CDR1 MDHEN, CDR2 SYDVKM. The CDR3 is 13 amino acids. The CDR3, as DNA: TGTGCCAGCAGTTGGACAGGGAACTATGGCTACACCTTC. It specifies CASSWTGNYGYTF.